This TCR beta chain was observed in a study of blood T cell repertoires in COVID-19. The CDR3 contains 14 residues. CDR1 is SGHAT and CDR2 is FQNNGV in the germline V gene. Trimming cost V 5 bases and J 4 bases, with 11 bases left between them. Authors' analysis steps: Quantification of nucleated cells was approximated via reference gene primer amplification. The protocol was immunoSEQ multiplex PCR, while the TCRdb copy is restricted to in-frame clones and leaves out a portion. Clone size and V and J calls were adopted from that table, with D and trimming inferred from the DNA. The table lists about 12,000 clones, 72% of them singletons.

The receptor was isolated from a man aged 55 to 70 with COVID-19, enrolled during active disease. This rearrangement joins TRBV11-2 to TRBJ2-2, with D possibly TRBD2 on 6 matching bases. Material for sequencing was peripheral blood. In DNA form, the CDR3 reads TGTGCCAGCAGCCCAGGGACTTTCACCGGGGAGCTGTTTTTT. It yields the protein CASSPGTFTGELFF.